Listed below are T cell receptor beta chains from one sample, sequenced in a study of shared clonotypes between healthy human individuals. Generated by immunoSEQ multiplex PCR, the TCRdb table keeps only in-frame clones and is missing some. Of over 300,000 clones in the sample, around nine tenths were seen once. Input material: memory CD8+ T cells sorted from blood. The receptor source for this set is a man aged 18-30 years in good health. The CDR3 runs from the conserved cysteine through the conserved F or W. The D gene is left open where the match is weak.

>TRBV6-5|14|TRBD1|TRBJ2-7
CASSSGQGSYEQYF
>TRBV9|16|TRBD2|TRBJ2-3
CASSVGDSGTADTQYF
>TRBV29-1|14|TRBD2|TRBJ2-7
CSVEFGLAGDEQYF
>TRBV11-2|14|-|TRBJ1-2
CASSLDGGLYGYTF
>TRBV9|16|TRBD2|TRBJ2-2
CASSTDYSGGTGELFF
>TRBV6-1|12|-|TRBJ2-3
CASIGGTDTQYF
>TRBV6-7|17|-|TRBJ2-3
CASSYHSQLQRRKEQYF
>TRBV4-1|13|-|TRBJ2-7
CASSQEAVYEQYF
>TRBV5-4|15|TRBD1|TRBJ2-1
CASSLGQGAGDEQFF
>TRBV6-1|12|-|TRBJ2-7
CATVGALYEQYF
>TRBV2|18|TRBD2|TRBJ2-3
CASSEWSRGGTFTDTQYF
>TRBV5-4|11|-|TRBJ2-5
CASSLGATQYF
>TRBV6-5|16|-|TRBJ1-3
CASSYTGLISGNTIYF
>TRBV13|15|-|TRBJ1-3
CASSSPGTTGNTIYF
>TRBV5-6|13|-|TRBJ2-7
CASSLANTYEQYF
>TRBV7-9|15|TRBD2|TRBJ2-7
CASSLPGLAGDEQYF
>TRBV5-5|13|-|TRBJ2-7
CASSQMDYYEQYF
>TRBV5-6|16|TRBD1|TRBJ2-3
CASSSLLGTEADTQYF
>TRBV7-9|12|-|TRBJ2-7
CASSFAGYEQYF
>TRBV10-3|14|-|TRBJ2-5
CAIKGVGGEETQYF
>TRBV6-6|14|-|TRBJ1-1
CASRKWGKGLNAFF
>TRBV5-1|12|-|TRBJ2-7
CASGLDFYEQYF
>TRBV4-1|17|TRBD1|TRBJ1-2
CASSPPPGQDRAYGYTF
>TRBV28|12|-|TRBJ2-3
CASSIGTDTQYF
>TRBV7-8|16|-|TRBJ1-1
CASSLVGLTGNTEAFF
>TRBV4-1|13|-|TRBJ1-2
CASSPYLSYGYTF
>TRBV9|17|-|TRBJ2-7
CASSVDSAAGGIYEQYF
>TRBV2|20|-|TRBJ2-6
CASSEGVGRVALSGANVLTF
>TRBV6-1|13|-|TRBJ2-7
CASSVNRAYEQYF
>TRBV5-4|15|TRBD1|TRBJ1-4
CASSAPDRGHEKLFF
>TRBV7-9|13|-|TRBJ1-2
CASSLGDNYGYTF
>TRBV5-1|16|-|TRBJ1-6
CASSLVGAWRYSPLHF
>TRBV7-3|13|-|TRBJ2-7
CASSLDISYEQYF
>TRBV29-1|14|-|TRBJ1-5
CSVQSSDSNQPQHF
>TRBV19|15|TRBD1|TRBJ1-1
CASSPSYGTGHEAFF
>TRBV7-9|13|-|TRBJ2-7
CASRTDSRYEQYF
>TRBV5-6|17|-|TRBJ2-7
CASSPRDTVSPLYEQYF
>TRBV27|14|TRBD1|TRBJ2-7
CASSSDREWGEQYF
>TRBV6-1|14|-|TRBJ1-1
CASSDGGMNTEAFF
>TRBV9|16|-|TRBJ2-3
CASSVEGGSSTDTQYF
>TRBV27|15|-|TRBJ2-5
CASSSLLGGGETQYF
>TRBV4-1|15|TRBD2|TRBJ2-7
CASSHRTSGGYEQYF
>TRBV28|13|-|TRBJ1-1
CASSLYLPAEAFF
>TRBV9|15|-|TRBJ2-1
CASSVVSNSYNEQFF
>TRBV10-3|16|-|TRBJ2-3
CAISEPFRTSADTQYF
>TRBV28|15|TRBD1|TRBJ2-1
CASRLGQRAYNEQFF
>TRBV19|15|-|TRBJ2-5
CASSIGSAGLETQYF
>TRBV27|14|-|TRBJ2-7
CASSSYRAHYEQYF